What follows is one T cell receptor beta chain and its context. This clone was detected only once. This clone's antigen is unknown. Within one base of it there is no much larger clone, and no base qualities were kept. This record belongs to a study of shared T cell receptors in the human thymus (dated by TCRdb to about 2021). About the investigation overall: The study examined how self-reactive, shared T-cell receptor alpha chains are generated in the human thymus.

After removal of 5 bases from V and 5 bases from J, the junction retains 5 bases not matched to a gene. Per the germline V gene, SGHNT is the CDR1 and YENEEA is the CDR2. The CDR3 spans 13 residues, from the cysteine through the phenylalanine. Left in the record is the CDR3 DNA by itself, 39 bases read in frame from the first base. Libraries were built with the immunoSEQ multiplex PCR assay. TCRdb took this table from immuneACCESS and kept in-frame rearrangements with V and J called. Such tables lack part of the clones; where checked against another copy, unresolved V genes explain under half of the gap, and the rest is unexplained. This sample has roughly 550,000 clones in its table, and about 80% of those were observed once. In total, the top ten clones hold 0.013% of the sample. These data were also filed under a second study, of human thymus T cells. The second investigation adds: Immunologically healthy infants undergoing open corrective cardiac surgery for congenital heart defects in Finland were used as donors. Thymus tissue was collected as surgical resects that were removed during corrective cardiac surgery. Both the thymic and the peripheral blood repertoires appeared to show biased V and J gene segment usage. The related research reported highly overlapping thymic TCR repertoires among unrelated individuals. The study characterized TCR alpha and beta repertoires from eight infant thymus samples and a few related peripheral blood samples. The infant donors were about 7 to 244 days old, and the cohort included six or seven males and a couple of females. After being mechanically released from the tissue, thymocytes were kept at -70 degrees C in pellets of roughly 8.5-34 million cells. A QIAsymphony instrument was used to extract genomic DNA from frozen cell pellets. TCRB and TCRAD loci were amplified from a standardized quantity of quality-controlled genomic DNA using the immunoSEQ multiplex PCR assay. The amplicons spanned the V(D)J region and were long enough to cover the CDR3 and allow V and J genes to be identified. Amplicon sequencing was performed on an Illumina platform through the commercial immunoSEQ service. Primer bias and sequencing errors were corrected as previously described, and TCRAD and TCRB definitions were based on the IMGT database. The repertoires were analysed using immunoSEQ Analyzer 3.0 and VDJTools for basic statistics, V/J segment usage, diversity estimates, rarefaction and pairwise overlap. Diversity was estimated with Chao1, ChaoE, Efron-Thisted, Shannon and inverse Simpson indices, and also on datasets down-sampled to the smallest sample. For repertoire overlap, CDR3 nucleotide sequence, V gene and J gene had to match strictly, and clustering was done by Jaccard-based multidimensional scaling. On average, thymus samples yielded hundreds of thousands of unique TCRB clonotypes, whereas blood samples yielded around 84,000.

The rearrangement joined TRBV11-3 to TRBJ2-7, with TRBD1 identical over 8 junction bases. This sequence was found in a boy under three years old with a congenital heart defect. Donor details come from another sample of the same person, matched by shared clones. Sequencing was performed on thymocytes. In nucleotide form, the sequence is TGTGCCAGCAGCCAGGACAGGGAGCACGAGCAGTACTTC. The resulting protein is CASSQDREHEQYF.